The 28 T cell receptor beta chains listed next were all sequenced from one sample in a study of post-analysis software for immune sequencing data. Study outcomes and limitations: The study found TRBV5-6, TRBV5-1 and TRBV20-1 among 5 or 6 TRBV segments more frequent in patients than controls.

Their antigens are not known. Presence of unique molecular identifiers characterized the TCR beta cDNA libraries. TCRdb re-called the PCR reads through MiXCR, storing one row per CDR3 protein. Here the sample spans about 460,000 distinct CDR3 sequences, under 55% being singletons. The sequencing input was blood. The receptors derive from a girl aged 10-17 years with multiple sclerosis.

The chain links TRBV7-2 to TRBJ2-1; the D is unclear. The CDR3 spans 16 residues. CDR1 is SGHTA, CDR2 FQGNSA, per germline. V was clipped by 1 base and J by 5 bases, with 15 bases between them. CDR3 amino acids: CASSLEVSSYHNEQFF. In DNA, the CDR3 is TGTGCCAGCAGCTTAGAGGTTTCCTCCTATCACAATGAGCAGTTCTTC.

The CDR3 here is CASSRLAGVGETQFF. CDR3 coding DNA: TGTGCCAGCAGCCGACTAGCGGGAGTAGGAGAGACCCAGTTCTTC. V usage is TRBV7-3 and J usage is TRBJ2-1, with 12 positions matching TRBD2. V gave up 5 bases and J gave up 13 bases; unmatched junction bases: 12. The CDR3 consists of 15 residues. Germline V gives CDR1 SGHTA, CDR2 FQGTGA.

This chain joins TRBV20-1 and TRBJ2-2; 9 nucleotides line up with TRBD2. Per the germline V gene, CDR1 is DFQATT and CDR2 is SNEGSKA (reference sequence). CDR3 length: 16 residues. Trimming removed 0 bases from V and 6 bases from J; junction bases left unmatched: 8. CDR3 in DNA: TGCAGTGCTAGAGATCGGATAGCGGGAGAAGCCGGGGAGCTGTTTTTT. The encoded protein is CSARDRIAGEAGELFF.

This clonotype was recorded a few times. The rearrangement uses TRBV27 and TRBJ2-7, with 10 nucleotides matching TRBD2. This CDR3 has 16 residues. Germline V gene lookup returns CDR1 MNHEY and CDR2 SMNVEV (reference sequence). The V and J ends lost 6 bases and 5 bases, in that order; junction bases with no gene match: 13. The CDR3 DNA is TGTGCCAGCAGCCGACGGGCTAGCGGGAGTCTCGACGAGCAGTACTTC. Its translation is CASSRRASGSLDEQYF.

This clonotype came up once. One end of the junction varies from germline; a read error may be responsible. The rearrangement links TRBV3-1 to TRBJ2-4; the match to TRBD2 covers 10 bases. The end of the DNA aligns better with TRBJ2-5, so the J call may be wrong. The CDR3 is 16 residues long. Germline V gives CDR1 LGHDT, CDR2 YNNKEL (reference sequence). This chain's CDR3 is CASGQDVASGSETQYF. The CDR3 DNA reads as TGTGCCAGCGGCCAAGATGTGGCTAGCGGGAGTGAGACCCAGTACTTC.

Notes on this clonotype: A much larger clone lies a single base off, so this may be a read error. This chain joins TRBV4-1 and TRBJ1-5; D ambiguous. The CDR3 spans 13 residues. Germline values: CDR1 MGHRA, CDR2 YSYEKL. CDR3 sequence (DNA): TGCGCCGGCAGCCAAGCGGTGGGGCAGCCCCAGCATTTT. It codes for CAGSQAVGQPQHF.

This clonotype has more than one count but fewer than ten. V gene TRBV25-1 combines with J gene TRBJ2-1; D call uncertain. The CDR3 is 15 amino acids. Deletions cut 2 bases from V and 2 bases from J, with 10 bases between. The germline CDR1 and CDR2 sequences are MGHDK and SYGVNS. As DNA, the CDR3 is TGTGCCAGCAGTGAAACGGCGGAACCCTACAATGAGCAGTTCTTC. The encoded protein is CASSETAEPYNEQFF.

This chain's CDR3 is CSARTRLELSYEQYF. The CDR3 DNA follows: TGCAGTGCTCGTACTCGACTAGAGCTTTCCTACGAGCAGTACTTC. This chain joins TRBV20-1 and TRBJ2-7, with D possibly matching TRBD2 (6 bases). Germline V CDR1 and CDR2: DFQATT, SNEGSKA (reference sequence). The CDR3 is 15 amino acids. V gave up 5 bases and J gave up 1 base, with 18 bases separating them.

The V gene is TRBV29-1, the J gene TRBJ2-1; D is undetermined. Germline V gene data show CDR1 as SQVTM and CDR2 as ANQGSEA. Trimming shortened V by 1 base and J by 0 bases, and 10 bases separated the two germline ends. This CDR3 contains 15 residues. The CDR3 region is CSVEVAESSYNEQFF. The CDR3, as DNA: TGCAGCGTTGAAGTAGCCGAAAGCTCCTACAATGAGCAGTTCTTC.

The V call is TRBV5-1, the J call TRBJ2-2; no clear D. V lost 6 bases and J 0 bases, leaving 15 bases between the germline ends. Germline CDR1 is SGHRS and CDR2 is YFSETQ. The CDR3 spans 16 residues. In DNA, the CDR3 is TGCGCCAGCAAGGTGGAAATAGCCCCGAACACCGGGGAGCTGTTTTTT. This encodes CASKVEIAPNTGELFF.

The genes are TRBV24-1 and TRBJ2-5, with 8 bases identical to TRBD2. Germline V gene data show CDR1 as KGHDR and CDR2 as SFDVKD. The CDR3 is 16 residues long. J lost 3 bases, V lost 3 bases, and 8 bases had no gene match. In nucleotides, the CDR3 is TGTGCCACCAGTGATCGGGGGGGGAGGCTAAAAGAGACCCAGTACTTC. Amino acids: CATSDRGGRLKETQYF.

This chain connects TRBV29-1 to TRBJ2-7; D possibly matches TRBD1 or TRBD2 (5 bases each). The CDR3 consists of 11 residues. Germline assignment: CDR1 SQVTM and CDR2 ANQGSEA. The ends were cut back, 5 bases at V and 10 bases at J, with 15 bases in the middle. The CDR3 DNA is TGCAGCGTTCGAGGGGCGGAGACCCAGTACGTC. Translation gives CSVRGAETQYV.

This chain uses TRBV6-5 with TRBJ2-1; perhaps TRBD2 as D (5 bases). From germline, CDR1 is MNHEY and CDR2 SVGAGI. V was shortened by 5 bases and J by 10 bases, with 15 bases between the two germline ends. The CDR3 sequence is 13 residues long. This CDR3 reads CASSRRRGGEQFF. CDR3 in DNA: TGTGCCAGCAGTCGAAGAAGAGGAGGAGAGCAGTTCTTC.

The CDR3 DNA is TGTGCCAGCAGCTTACCCGGCGGACCCGGGGGCTACACCTTC. It specifies CASSLPGGPGGYTF. The genes are TRBV7-2 and TRBJ1-2; no reliable D call. Trimming cost V 2 bases and J 8 bases, with 15 bases left between them. CDR1 and CDR2 from the germline V gene are SGHTA and FQGNSA. This CDR3 is 14 amino acids long. Full variable domain (outside the CDR3, taken from reference TRBV7-2 and TRBJ1-2): GAGVSQSPSNKVTEKGKDVELRCDPISGHTALYWYRQSLGQGLEFLIYFQGNSAPDKSGLPSDRFSAERTGGSVSTLTIQRTQQEDSAVYLCASSLPGGPGGYTFGSGTRLTVV.

This clonotype has a handful of counts. This chain joins TRBV12-3 or TRBV12-4 and TRBJ2-7; 9 positions match TRBD2. The V and J ends lost 3 bases and 7 bases, in that order; junction bases with no gene match: 7. This CDR3 spans 14 amino acids. CDR3 DNA sequence: TGTGCCAGCAGTTTGCGGGAGGGCCGAAGTGAGCAGTACTTC. Amino acids: CASSLREGRSEQYF.

This clonotype showed up many times. This sequence joins TRBV5-1 and TRBJ2-1; TRBD1 matches at 7 bases. There are 14 residues in the CDR3. The V gene end was trimmed by 2 bases and the J gene end by 6 bases; junction bases not matched to a gene: 5. Per germline, CDR1 SGHRS and CDR2 YFSETQ. CDR3 sequence (DNA): TGCGCCAGCAGCTTAAACAGGGGACCCAATGAGCAGTTCTTC. Its translation is CASSLNRGPNEQFF.

The table lists this clonotype with a few counts. The genes are TRBV7-8 and TRBJ2-7; 7 positions match TRBD2. Germline V gene data show CDR1 as SGHVS and CDR2 as FQNEAQ. The CDR3 totals 16 residues. With V trimmed by 5 bases and J by 2 bases, 12 bases remained unmatched. CDR3 in amino acids: CASSPAQASGAYEQYF. CDR3 in DNA: TGTGCCAGCAGCCCAGCCCAGGCTAGCGGCGCCTACGAGCAGTACTTC. The variable domain in full, with the rest retrieved from reference TRBV7-8 and TRBJ2-7, is GAGVSQSPRYKVAKRGQDVALRCDPISGHVSLFWYQQALGQGPEFLTYFQNEAQLDKSGLPSDRFFAERPEGSVSTLKIQRTQQEDSAVYLCASSPAQASGAYEQYFGPGTRLTVT.

This clonotype turned up a few times. The chain carries TRBV12-3 or TRBV12-4 and TRBJ2-1; 7 bases map to TRBD1. The CDR3 spans 12 residues. V shed 7 bases, J shed 9 bases, and the junction held 6 bases outside the gene matches. Here the CDR3 reads CASNHPGGEQFF. In DNA form, the CDR3 reads TGTGCCAGCAACCACCCAGGGGGTGAGCAGTTCTTC.

This clonotype was counted between two and nine times. The chain combines TRBV5-1 with TRBJ2-5; 7 bases align to TRBD2. J lost 1 base, V lost 4 bases, and 4 bases had no gene match. This CDR3 has 14 amino acids. CDR1 SGHRS and CDR2 YFSETQ come from the germline V gene. CDR3 residues: CASSQAGLQETQYF. For the CDR3, the DNA is TGCGCCAGCAGCCAAGCGGGACTCCAAGAGACCCAGTACTTC.

This clonotype was detected only a few times. This chain uses TRBV5-1 with TRBJ2-3; D call uncertain. Germline CDR1 is SGHRS and CDR2 is YFSETQ. There are 14 residues in the CDR3. The V end lost 1 base, the J end lost 5 bases, and 11 bases lay between the germline ends. The CDR3 sequence: CASSLWAAEDTQYF. CDR3 sequence (DNA): TGCGCCAGCAGCTTGTGGGCGGCGGAAGATACGCAGTATTTT.

This clonotype turned up a few times. The chain is built from TRBV15 and TRBJ2-7; TRBD2 matches at 10 bases. Germline trimming cut 3 bases from V and 3 bases from J; bases unmatched to any gene: 14. Germline values: CDR1 LNHNV, CDR2 YYDKDF (reference sequence). There are 18 residues in the CDR3. CDR3 DNA: TGTGCCACCAGCAGTCGCGCTAGCGGGAGCTGGGGTCTCTACGAGCAGTACTTC. Translation: CATSSRASGSWGLYEQYF.

This clonotype showed up just a few times. The CDR3 sequence: CASSQEDEQFF. The CDR3 DNA reads TGTGCCAGCAGCCAAGAAGACGAGCAGTTCTTC. This chain uses TRBV4-2 with TRBJ2-1; D uncertain. The CDR3 loop spans 11 amino acids. Trimming removed 0 bases at V and 10 bases at J, with 4 bases between. CDR1 LGHNA and CDR2 YNFKEQ come from the germline V gene.

Worth noting for this clonotype: A much larger clone sits a single nucleotide away, making a read error possible. In DNA form, the CDR3 reads TGTGCCAGCAGTCCCCGACTAGCGGGTTCCAATGAGCAGTACTTC. Protein sequence: CASSPRLAGSNEQYF. The chain links TRBV12-3 or TRBV12-4 to TRBJ2-5; 10 bases are shared with TRBD2. This CDR3 has 15 residues. V was clipped by 5 bases and J by 11 bases; unmatched bases: 14.

The chain employs TRBV12-3 or TRBV12-4 and TRBJ2-7, with 8 bases fitting TRBD1. This CDR3 spans 14 amino acids. The V segment lost 5 bases and the J segment 3 bases; nucleotides outside the gene matches: 6. CDR3 in amino acids: CASSTYRGVYEQYF. The CDR3 DNA follows: TGTGCCAGCAGTACCTACAGGGGGGTCTACGAGCAGTACTTC.

This clonotype is a singleton in its sample. The V call is TRBV7-3, the J call TRBJ2-1; 9 bases agree with TRBD2. This CDR3 comprises 19 residues. The ends lost 1 base at V and 4 bases at J; junction bases unmatched: 14. The germline CDR1 and CDR2 sequences are SGHTA and FQGTGA. The CDR3 coding sequence is TGTGCCAGCAGCTTAATTGGAATGGCTAGCGGGAAGTGGTACAATGAGCAGTTCTTC. This gives the protein CASSLIGMASGKWYNEQFF.

This clonotype appeared a few times. The chain uses TRBV28 and TRBJ2-4; D call uncertain. The ends were cut back, 5 bases at V and 0 bases at J, with 17 bases in the middle. This CDR3 is 17 amino acids long. The germline CDR1 and CDR2 sequences are MDHEN and SYDVKM. The CDR3 region has the DNA TGTGCCAGCAGTGTCGCAGGCAGTGCTATAGCCAAAAACATTCAGTACTTC. Translated: CASSVAGSAIAKNIQYF.

This clonotype was counted a few times. This chain uses TRBV7-2 with TRBJ2-1; the D is unclear. The germline V gene encodes CDR1 SGHTA and CDR2 FQGNSA. This CDR3 has 14 amino acids. The V gene lost 5 bases and the J gene lost 4 bases, with 12 bases spanning the gap. This chain's CDR3 is CASSRGIGYNEQFF. The DNA for the CDR3 is TGTGCCAGCAGCCGAGGAATCGGATACAATGAGCAGTTCTTC.

This rearrangement joins TRBV7-9 to TRBJ1-2; a weak D match, TRBD1 (6 bases). Trimming stripped 5 bases from V and 4 bases from J, with 14 bases between. Germline lookup yields CDR1 SEHNR and CDR2 FQNEAQ (reference sequence). The CDR3 is 14 amino acids. CDR3 nucleotide sequence: TGTGCCAGCAGCACAACCGGGACACTCTATGGCTACACCTTC. Translation: CASSTTGTLYGYTF.